This entry lists 20 T cell receptor beta chains sequenced from one sample in a study of tissue T cells after allogeneic stem cell transplantation. Assay used: immunoSEQ multiplex PCR; TCRdb lists only in-frame clones, some missing. The sample has thousands of clones, roughly 53% seen once. Sample time point: mouse harvest day 14 after allogeneic transplant. The graft held 10^6 splenic CD5+ T cells and 10^7 T-cell-depleted bone marrow cells. Sequencing input: gut tissue. These TCRs come from a female BALB/c mouse given C57BL/6 T cells with graft-versus-host disease after an allogeneic hematopoietic cell transplant.

As for this clone: Gene names are mouse gene names. The missing CDR3 end, 1 residue past where the read stops, is filled in from the germline J gene. This chain uses TRBV26 with TRBJ2-7; D is perhaps TRBD1 (6 bases). V gave up 4 bases and J gave up 0 bases, with 10 bases separating them. The length of the CDR3 is 14 residues. In germline, CDR1 is KGHPV, CDR2 FQNQEV (reference sequence). The CDR3: CASSPGQSSYEQYF. The sequenced part of the CDR3 DNA is TGTGCCAGCAGTCCGGGACAAAGCTCCTATGAACAGTAC.

Concerning this clone: The gene names here belong to mouse. The CDR3 reads CASGHRVPGQLYF. CDR3 DNA (partial): TGTGCCAGCGGTCACAGGGTCCCCGGGCAGCTCTAC. The J gene is TRBJ2-2, the V gene TRBV13-2; D perhaps matches TRBD1 (6 bases). The read gets to within 1 residue of the CDR3 end, and the germline J gene fills in the rest. V was clipped by 4 bases and J by 6 bases, with 10 bases between them. The CDR3 sequence is 13 residues long. CDR1 is NNHNN, CDR2 SYGAGS, per germline (reference sequence).

This clone is termed large. The germline and genes are mouse ones. The missing CDR3 end, 1 residue past where the read stops, is filled in from the germline J gene. The chain couples TRBV26 to TRBJ2-1; possibly TRBD1 or TRBD2 for D (5 bases each). CDR1 is KGHPV and CDR2 is FQNQEV in the germline V gene (reference sequence). V lost 2 bases, J lost 1 base, and 6 bases lay in between. The CDR3 consists of 14 residues. The CDR3 region is CASSLRDNYAEQFF. The covered CDR3 bases are TGTGCCAGCAGTCTGAGGGACAACTATGCTGAGCAGTTC.

For this clone: Germline and genes: mouse. The CDR3 end falls 1 residue outside the read, so it is completed with the germline J gene. The chain recombines TRBV1 with TRBJ2-2, with 9 nucleotides matching TRBD2. V lost 4 bases to trimming and J lost 1 base; unmatched junction nucleotides: 1. Germline V lookup: CDR1 NSQYPW, CDR2 LRSPGD (reference sequence). This CDR3 spans 15 amino acids. CDR3 sequence: CTCSGTGVNTGQLYF. CDR3 DNA, as far as it was read: TGCACCTGCAGTGGGACTGGGGTAAACACCGGGCAGCTCTAC.

By frequency in the sample, this clone is large. Genes and germline come from the mouse. The read terminates 1 residue before the CDR3 end, so the remaining end is supplied by the germline J gene. J is TRBJ2-1 and V is TRBV5, with D maybe TRBD2 (6 bases). CDR1 LGHNA and CDR2 YNLKQL come from the germline V gene (reference sequence). The CDR3 has 15 residues. V lost 2 bases to trimming and J lost 1 base, with 9 bases between them. CDR3 amino acids: CASSQSWGNYAEQFF. The CDR3 bases that were read are TGTGCCAGCAGCCAATCCTGGGGAAACTATGCTGAGCAGTTC.

For this clone: Gene names follow the mouse nomenclature. Coverage ceases 1 residue before the CDR3 finishes, and the germline J gene fills in the end. The rearrangement uses TRBV13-1 and TRBJ2-5, with unresolved D. CDR1 is NSHNY and CDR2 is SYGAGN in the germline V gene. The CDR3 sequence is 11 residues long. V lost 2 bases and J lost 4, with 2 bases in between. The CDR3 bases that were read are TGTGCCAGCAGTGAGAAAGACACCCAGTAC. Its translation is CASSEKDTQY. The whole CDR3 protein reads CASSEKDTQYF.

On this clone: Each gene name is a mouse one. The CDR3 is cut off 1 residue early in the read; its end comes from the germline J gene. The gene calls are TRBV3 and TRBJ2-7, with 10 bases matching TRBD1. Unmatched junction bases numbered 5, after V lost 5 bases and J lost 7 bases. Germline V gene sequence: CDR1 SNHLY, CDR2 FYNGKV (reference sequence). The CDR3 length is 13 residues. CDR3 protein: CASSRQGAGEQYF. The CDR3 bases that were read are TGTGCCAGCAGCCGACAGGGGGCAGGGGAACAGTAC.

A remark on this clone: Mouse gene names and germline throughout. The CDR3 goes on 1 residue after the read ends, and that part is filled in from the germline J gene. The chain links TRBV23 to TRBJ2-7; the DNA was not used to check the table's D call, TRBD2. CDR3 length equals 14 residues. Germline V gene data show CDR1 as KGHTA and CDR2 as FQNQQP. The CDR3 loop reads CSSSLGTGSYEQYF. CDR3 DNA, as far as it was read: TGCTCCAGCAGTCTTGGGACTGGGTCTTATGAACAGTAC.

This clone is judged medium-sized. Genes and germline are mouse. The read comes to an end 1 residue before the CDR3 does, leaving the germline J gene to fill in the end. The same CDR3 also results from other DNA sequences found in this sample. The chain employs TRBV13-3 and TRBJ1-2; 10 bases map to TRBD1. The germline CDR1 and CDR2 sequences are NNHDY and SYVADS. After removal of 4 bases from V and 2 bases from J, the junction contained 2 bases not matched to a gene. This CDR3 has 14 residues. Partial CDR3 DNA: TGTGCCAGCAGTCCGGGACAGGGGAACTCCGACTACACC. It encodes CASSPGQGNSDYT. The entire CDR3 is CASSPGQGNSDYTF.

A remark on this clone: Genes here carry mouse names. The DNA ends 1 residue before the CDR3 does, and the rest of the CDR3 is filled in from the germline J gene. The chain couples TRBV15 to TRBJ2-1; tentatively, D is TRBD1 (5 bases). There are 12 residues in the CDR3. In germline, CDR1 is SGHND, CDR2 FRSKSL. Trimming took 6 bases from V and 3 from J, leaving 6 bases between them. This CDR3 is CASRDIYAEQFF. CDR3 bases read: TGTGCCAGCAGGGACATCTATGCTGAGCAGTTC.

This clone was counted a few times. These gene names are mouse names. CDR3 DNA, as far as it was read: TGTGCCAGCTCTCCAGGGGTTTCCAACGAAAGATTATTT. This encodes CASSPGVSNERLF. From start to end, the CDR3 is CASSPGVSNERLFF. The chain joins TRBV12-2 to TRBJ1-4, with a tentative D call TRBD1 (6 bases). The read terminates 1 residue ahead of where the CDR3 ends, so the germline J gene completes it. This CDR3 has 14 amino acids. V lost 2 bases, J lost 0 bases, and 6 bases lay in between. Per the germline V gene, CDR1 is SGHLS and CDR2 is HYDKME.

As regards this clone: Genes and germline are mouse. Read data end 1 residue before the CDR3 end; the end is taken from the germline J gene. The genes are TRBV23 and TRBJ2-3. This CDR3 contains 16 residues. CDR1 is KGHTA, CDR2 FQNQQP, per germline. This chain's CDR3 is CSSSQSGQGGTETLYF. Incomplete CDR3 DNA: TGCTCCAGCAGTCAATCGGGTCAGGGGGGCACAGAAACGCTGTAT.

Regarding this clone: Genes here carry mouse names. CDR3 loop: CASRTNTEVFF. Incomplete CDR3 DNA: TGTGCCAGCAGGACAAACACAGAAGTCTTC. The chain uses TRBV26 and TRBJ1-1; D gene unclear. The CDR3 end falls 1 residue outside the read, so it is completed with the germline J gene. Germline loops: CDR1 KGHPV, CDR2 FQNQEV (reference sequence). The CDR3 sequence is 11 residues long. Trimming stripped 6 bases from V and 0 bases from J, with 2 bases between.

A word on this clone: Gene and germline names: mouse. The read is 1 residue too short to cover the CDR3 end, so that end is filled in from the germline J gene. This rearrangement joins TRBV26 to TRBJ2-5, with no clear D. The CDR3 covers 14 residues. CDR1 is KGHPV and CDR2 is FQNQEV in the germline V gene (reference sequence). V was clipped by 4 bases and J by 0 bases, with 8 bases between them. CDR3 residues: CASSPTVNQDTQYF. The covered CDR3 bases are TGTGCCAGCAGTCCAACAGTTAACCAAGACACCCAGTAC.

Comment on this clone: Here the gene names and germline are mouse. The read terminates 1 residue before the CDR3 end, so the remaining end is supplied by the germline J gene. The V call is TRBV1, the J call TRBJ2-1; TRBD2 matches at 13 bases. Germline V gives CDR1 NSQYPW, CDR2 LRSPGD (reference sequence). The CDR3 contains 14 residues. Trimming took 4 bases from V and 8 from J; bases not matched to a gene: 2. The chain's CDR3 is CTCSGTGGATEQFF. CDR3 bases read: TGCACCTGCAGTGGGACTGGGGGGGCCACTGAGCAGTTC.

In the case of this clone: Genes and germline are mouse. The read halts 1 residue ahead of the CDR3 end, with the missing end drawn from the germline J gene. The rearrangement links TRBV13-3 to TRBJ1-3, with D hard to call. CDR3 length: 11 residues. The germline CDR1 and CDR2 sequences are NNHDY and SYVADS. Trimming removed 5 bases from V and 6 bases from J, with 6 bases in between. CDR3 residues: CASRTQNTLYF. CDR3 DNA (partial): TGTGCCAGCAGGACACAAAATACGCTCTAT.

This clone was seen only a few times. Mouse germline and gene names are used. The read is 1 residue too short to cover the CDR3 end, so that end is filled in from the germline J gene. The chain carries TRBV26 and TRBJ2-3, with D maybe TRBD1 (6 bases). The germline CDR1 and CDR2 sequences are KGHPV and FQNQEV (reference sequence). The V and J ends lost 4 bases and 1 base respectively, with 12 bases between them. The CDR3 is made up of 15 amino acids. Partial CDR3 DNA: TGTGCCAGCAGTCCCGGACAGCCTCGTGCAGAAACGCTGTAT. This encodes CASSPGQPRAETLY. The CDR3 reads in full as CASSPGQPRAETLYF.

The sample holds a few counts of this clone. Mouse names are used for the genes. The read gets to within 1 residue of the CDR3 end, and the germline J gene fills in the rest. The chain links TRBV23 to TRBJ2-1. Germline assignment: CDR1 KGHTA and CDR2 FQNQQP. The CDR3 runs to 15 residues. Partial CDR3 DNA: TGCTCCAGCAGTCAATATGGAGATAACTATGCTGAGCAGTTC. Protein product: CSSSQYGDNYAEQF. The entire CDR3 protein reads CSSSQYGDNYAEQFF.

Turning to this clone: Each gene name is a mouse one. The read ends 1 residue early relative to the CDR3; the germline J gene fills the gap. The J gene is TRBJ1-2, the V gene TRBV26; tentative D call: TRBD1 (5 bases). Germline CDR1 KGHPV, CDR2 FQNQEV (reference sequence). The CDR3 has 13 amino acids. The V end lost 6 bases, the J end lost 0 bases, and 8 bases lay between the germline ends. Incomplete CDR3 DNA: TGTGCCAGCAGGCCGACAGCAAACTCCGACTACACC. Translating gives CASRPTANSDYT. The whole CDR3 protein reads CASRPTANSDYTF.

The sample holds a few counts of this clone. These gene names are mouse names. The read is 1 residue too short to cover the CDR3 end, so that end is filled in from the germline J gene. V usage is TRBV14 and J usage is TRBJ1-5; TRBD1 matches at 7 bases. After removal of 2 bases from V and 3 bases from J, the junction contained 2 bases not matched to a gene. CDR3 size: 14 residues. Germline-derived CDR1 and CDR2 are SGHDT and FRDEAV. The CDR3 sequence: CASSLGTVNQAPLF. CDR3 DNA, as far as it was read: TGTGCCAGCAGTTTAGGGACAGTCAACCAGGCTCCGCTT.